This T cell receptor beta chain was captured by sequencing in a study of T cells in Graves' hyperthyroidism and ophthalmopathy. The CDR3 totals 16 residues. Germline CDR1 and CDR2: SGHRS and YFSETQ. V lost 4 bases to trimming and J lost 2 bases, with 18 bases between them. This clonotype was counted between two and nine times. Its target is unknown. Newly diagnosed patients aged 18 to 65 had hyperthyroidism of under 2 months' duration. Lactation, pregnancy, other autoimmune disease or uncontrolled infection led to exclusion of patients. General observations from the study: Expanded thyroid clonotypes (above 0.001) were mostly also found in blood. The authors' 13 V-J model separated ophthalmopathy from stable hyperthyroidism.

Template material for amplifying TCR beta CDR3 regions consisted of RNA transcripts. First-round RT-PCR targeting the TCR CDR3 was performed with the HTBI primer set. TCRdb re-called the multiplex PCR reads with MiXCR, one entry per CDR3 protein. This table has around 280,000 distinct CDR3 sequences, about an eighth appearing once. The V call is TRBV5-1, the J call TRBJ2-5, with unresolved D. The sequence came from a woman aged 25-40 years with Graves' hyperthyroidism that later progressed to Graves' ophthalmopathy. Sequenced sample: blood. In DNA form, the CDR3 reads TGCGCCAGCAGCCCCGGAAGCTGGGCTCGACAAGAGACCCAGTACTTC. This translates into CASSPGSWARQETQYF.